This entry features one T cell receptor beta chain sequence. Its antigen has not been determined. The input lacks base qualities; no much larger clone sits a single base away. TCRbeta CDR3 regions were amplified from genomic DNA by means of the immunoSEQ Assay, a bias-controlled multiplex PCR. The paper's data handling went like this. Within the assay, amplification of reference gene primers was used to estimate how many nucleated cells each sample contained. Sequence reads were collapsed and filtered to measure the absolute abundance of every unique TCRbeta CDR3 rearrangement. Productive Simpson clonality was computed per sample as the square root of Simpson's diversity index over productive rearrangements. The clones in this table, taken by TCRdb from immuneACCESS, are in-frame only. Not every clone is retained; where verified, under half of the shortfall comes from an unresolved V gene, and the cause of the rest is unknown. V, J and clone size are those of that table, while D and trimming were read from the DNA. A total of about 230,000 clones appear in this sample, roughly 82% of them only once. The leading ten clones occupy 1.4% of the sample.

The source of the sample is a study of blood T cell repertoires in COVID-19 (dated by TCRdb to about 2020). Regarding the study in general: Collaborator samples came from the United States, Italy and Spain and covered acute and convalescent phases of COVID-19. The prospective study material was composed of cDNA or gDNA derived from T cells, B-cell-depleted T cells, or PBMCs. The dataset comprised deeply sampled blood TCRbeta repertoires from subjects exposed to, actively infected with, or recovered from COVID-19. The repertoires were released in a freely available public database intended as a resource for research on the immune response to SARS-CoV-2. Samples came from the ongoing ImmuneRACE study (first 160 participants) plus 1,254 subjects from 6 global collaborators. Sample metadata almost always included a de-identified subject ID, COVID-19 status, age in years and sex. Where available, HLA class I and class II types were obtained from metadata supplied by the sample provider rather than from assay-based typing. The study at large found these results: Clinical and demographic metadata were provided uncurated, with the amount varying by source and participant.

A second Seattle source provided samples from volunteer blood donors who had recovered from COVID-19. Collaborating institutions collected whole blood in K2EDTA tubes following their own protocols. For TCRbeta analysis, collaborator samples were shipped as frozen whole blood, as isolated PBMCs, or as DNA extracted from either sample type. The germline V gene (reference sequence) yields LNHDA for CDR1 and SQIVND for CDR2. V gives up 6 bases and J gives up 7 bases, and the segment between their germline ends measures 18 bases. The CDR3 contains 14 residues, cysteine and phenylalanine counted. Only the CDR3 DNA is retained, 42 bases long and in frame from the first base.

Recombination connected TRBV19 to TRBJ1-2, and perhaps TRBD1 as D gene, on 5 matching bases. Sample: peripheral blood. This TCR came from a middle-aged woman who had recovered from COVID-19. The sequence in DNA is TGTGCCAGTAGGAACAACGGGGGTGTAGGTGGCTACACCTTC. Its translation is CASRNNGGVGGYTF.